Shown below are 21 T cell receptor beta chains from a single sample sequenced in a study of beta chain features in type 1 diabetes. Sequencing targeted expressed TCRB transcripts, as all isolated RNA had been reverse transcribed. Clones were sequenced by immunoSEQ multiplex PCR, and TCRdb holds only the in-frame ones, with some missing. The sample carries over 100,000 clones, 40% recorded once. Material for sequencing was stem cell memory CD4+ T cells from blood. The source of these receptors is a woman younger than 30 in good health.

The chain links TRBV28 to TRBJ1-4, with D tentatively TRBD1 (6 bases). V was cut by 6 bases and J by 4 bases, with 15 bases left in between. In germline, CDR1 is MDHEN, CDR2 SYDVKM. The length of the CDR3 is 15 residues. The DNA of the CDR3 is TGTGCCAGCAGGACAGAGGGACACCTTAATGAAAAACTGTTTTTT. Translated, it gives CASRTEGHLNEKLFF.

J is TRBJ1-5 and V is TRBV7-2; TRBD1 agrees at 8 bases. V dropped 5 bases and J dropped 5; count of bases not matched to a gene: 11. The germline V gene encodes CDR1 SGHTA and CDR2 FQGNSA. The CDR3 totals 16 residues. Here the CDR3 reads CASSLGQGRVHQPQHF. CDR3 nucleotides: TGTGCCAGCAGCCTAGGACAGGGAAGGGTTCATCAGCCCCAGCATTTT.

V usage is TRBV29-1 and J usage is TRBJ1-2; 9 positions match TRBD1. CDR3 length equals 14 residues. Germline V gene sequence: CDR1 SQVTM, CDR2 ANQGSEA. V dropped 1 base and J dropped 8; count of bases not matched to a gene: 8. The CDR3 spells CSVEVLQGARGYTF. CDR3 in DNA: TGCAGCGTTGAAGTATTACAGGGGGCGAGGGGCTACACCTTC.

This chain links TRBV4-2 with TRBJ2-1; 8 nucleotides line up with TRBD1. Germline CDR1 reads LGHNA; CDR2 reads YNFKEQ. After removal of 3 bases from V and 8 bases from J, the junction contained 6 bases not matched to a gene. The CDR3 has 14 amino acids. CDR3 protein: CASSHQTGEHEQFF. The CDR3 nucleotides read TGTGCCAGCAGCCATCAGACAGGGGAGCATGAGCAGTTCTTC.

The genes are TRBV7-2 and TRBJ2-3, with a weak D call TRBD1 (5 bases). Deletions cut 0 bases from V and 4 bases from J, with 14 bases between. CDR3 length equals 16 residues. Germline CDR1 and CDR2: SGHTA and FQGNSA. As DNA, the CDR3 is TGTGCCAGCAGCTTAGCGGCAGGGTTGGGCGCAGATACGCAGTATTTT. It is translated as CASSLAAGLGADTQYF. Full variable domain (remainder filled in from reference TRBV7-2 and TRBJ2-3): GAGVSQSPSNKVTEKGKDVELRCDPISGHTALYWYRQSLGQGLEFLIYFQGNSAPDKSGLPSDRFSAERTGGSVSTLTIQRTQQEDSAVYLCASSLAAGLGADTQYFGPGTRLTVL.

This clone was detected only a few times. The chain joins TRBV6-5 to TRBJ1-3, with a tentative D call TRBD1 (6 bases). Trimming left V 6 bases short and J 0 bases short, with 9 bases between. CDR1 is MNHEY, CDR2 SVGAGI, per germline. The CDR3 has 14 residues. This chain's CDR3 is CASRDRISGNTIYF. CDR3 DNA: TGTGCCAGCAGAGACAGGATCTCTGGAAACACCATATATTTT.

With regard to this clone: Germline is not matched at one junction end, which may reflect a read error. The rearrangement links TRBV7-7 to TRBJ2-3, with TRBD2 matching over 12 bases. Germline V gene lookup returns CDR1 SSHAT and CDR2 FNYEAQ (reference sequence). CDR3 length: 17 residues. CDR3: CASSDGLAGPNTDTQYF. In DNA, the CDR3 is TGTGCTAGCAGCGACGGACTAGCGGGGCCAAACACAGATACGCAGTATTTT. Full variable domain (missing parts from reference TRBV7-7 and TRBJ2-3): GAGVSQSPRYKVTKRGQDVTLRCDPISSHATLYWYQQALGQGPEFLTYFNYEAQPDKSGLPSDRFSAERPEGSISTLTIQRTEQRDSAMYRCASSDGLAGPNTDTQYFGPGTRLTVL.

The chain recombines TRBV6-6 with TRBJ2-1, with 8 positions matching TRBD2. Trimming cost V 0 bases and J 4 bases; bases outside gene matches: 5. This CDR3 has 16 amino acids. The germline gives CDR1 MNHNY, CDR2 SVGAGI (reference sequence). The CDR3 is CASSYSRGGSYNEQFF. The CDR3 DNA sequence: TGTGCCAGCAGTTACTCCCGGGGGGGATCTTACAATGAGCAGTTCTTC.

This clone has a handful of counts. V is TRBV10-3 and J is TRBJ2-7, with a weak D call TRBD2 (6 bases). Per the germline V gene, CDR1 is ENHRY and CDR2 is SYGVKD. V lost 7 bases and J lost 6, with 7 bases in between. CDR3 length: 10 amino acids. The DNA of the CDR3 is TGTGCCATCACCGGGGGCGAGCAGTACTTC. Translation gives CAITGGEQYF.

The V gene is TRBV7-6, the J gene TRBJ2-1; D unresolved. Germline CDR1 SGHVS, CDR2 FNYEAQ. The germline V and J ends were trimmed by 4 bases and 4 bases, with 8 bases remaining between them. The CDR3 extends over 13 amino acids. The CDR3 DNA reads TGTGCCAGCAGCTACGGAGCATACAATGAGCAGTTCTTC. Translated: CASSYGAYNEQFF. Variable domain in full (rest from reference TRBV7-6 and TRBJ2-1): GAGVSQSPRYKVTKRGQDVALRCDPISGHVSLYWYRQALGQGPEFLTYFNYEAQQDKSGLPNDRFSAERPEGSISTLTIQRTEQRDSAMYRCASSYGAYNEQFFGPGTRLTVL.

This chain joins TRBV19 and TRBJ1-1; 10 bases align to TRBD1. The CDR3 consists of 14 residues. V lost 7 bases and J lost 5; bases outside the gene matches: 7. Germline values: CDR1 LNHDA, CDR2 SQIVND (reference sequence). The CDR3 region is CASTLKDRGTEAFF. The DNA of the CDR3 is TGTGCCAGTACTCTGAAGGACAGGGGGACTGAAGCTTTCTTT.

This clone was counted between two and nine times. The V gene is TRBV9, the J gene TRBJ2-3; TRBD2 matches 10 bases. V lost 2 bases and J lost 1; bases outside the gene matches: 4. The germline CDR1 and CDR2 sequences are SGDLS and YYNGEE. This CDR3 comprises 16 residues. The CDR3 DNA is TGTGCCAGCAGCGTCGTCGGACTAGCGGGCACAGATACGCAGTATTTT. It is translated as CASSVVGLAGTDTQYF.

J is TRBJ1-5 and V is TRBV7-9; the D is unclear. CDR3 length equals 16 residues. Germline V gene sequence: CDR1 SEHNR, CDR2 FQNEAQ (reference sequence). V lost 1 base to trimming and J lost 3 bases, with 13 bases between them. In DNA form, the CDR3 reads TGTGCCAGCAGCTTAGATGTATGGCCGAACAATCAGCCCCAGCATTTT. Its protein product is CASSLDVWPNNQPQHF.

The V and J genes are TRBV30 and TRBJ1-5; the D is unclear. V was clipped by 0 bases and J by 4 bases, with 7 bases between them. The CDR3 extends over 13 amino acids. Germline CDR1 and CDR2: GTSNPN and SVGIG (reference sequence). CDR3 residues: CAWSVRVNQPQHF. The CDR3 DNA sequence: TGTGCCTGGAGTGTACGGGTTAATCAGCCCCAGCATTTT.

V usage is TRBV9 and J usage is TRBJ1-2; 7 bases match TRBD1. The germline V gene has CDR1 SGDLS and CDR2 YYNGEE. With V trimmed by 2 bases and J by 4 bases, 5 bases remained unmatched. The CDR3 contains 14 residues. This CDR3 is CASSVQTGTYGYTF. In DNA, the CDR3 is TGTGCCAGCAGCGTCCAGACAGGGACCTATGGCTACACCTTC.

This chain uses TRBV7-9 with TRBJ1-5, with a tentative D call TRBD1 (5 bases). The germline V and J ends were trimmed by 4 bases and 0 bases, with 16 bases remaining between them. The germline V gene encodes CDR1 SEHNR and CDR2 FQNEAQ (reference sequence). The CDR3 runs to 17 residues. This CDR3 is CASSSGGYRDSNQPQHF. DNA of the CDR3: TGTGCCAGCAGCTCGGGGGGTTACAGAGATAGCAATCAGCCCCAGCATTTT.

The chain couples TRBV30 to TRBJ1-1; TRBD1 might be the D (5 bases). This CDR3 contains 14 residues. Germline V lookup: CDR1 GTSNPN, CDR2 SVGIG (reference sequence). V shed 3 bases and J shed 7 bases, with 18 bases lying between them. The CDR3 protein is CAWRAGRPGNEAFF. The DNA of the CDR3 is TGTGCCTGGAGGGCGGGGCGACCGGGTAATGAAGCTTTCTTT.

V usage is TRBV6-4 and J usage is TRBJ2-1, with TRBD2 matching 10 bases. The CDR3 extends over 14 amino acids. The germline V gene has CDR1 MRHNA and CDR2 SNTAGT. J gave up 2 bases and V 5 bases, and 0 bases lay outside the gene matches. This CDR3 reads CASSSGRAYNEQFF. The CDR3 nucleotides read TGTGCCAGCAGTAGCGGGAGGGCCTACAATGAGCAGTTCTTC.

CDR3 region: CASSRARTSGSLFF. CDR3 nucleotide sequence: TGTGCCAGCAGTCGCGCACGGACTAGCGGGTCGCTGTTTTTT. The gene calls are TRBV6-5 and TRBJ2-2; 11 bases align to TRBD2. The junction had 9 bases not matched to a gene; V was cut back by 5 bases and J by 13 bases. CDR1 MNHEY and CDR2 SVGAGI come from the germline V gene. The CDR3 extends over 14 amino acids.

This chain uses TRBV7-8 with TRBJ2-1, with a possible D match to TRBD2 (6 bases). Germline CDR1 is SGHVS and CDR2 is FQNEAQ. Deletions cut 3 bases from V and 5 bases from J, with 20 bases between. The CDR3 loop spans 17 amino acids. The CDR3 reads CASSFDLAEPWDNEQFF. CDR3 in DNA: TGTGCCAGCAGCTTCGACTTAGCGGAGCCCTGGGACAATGAGCAGTTCTTC.

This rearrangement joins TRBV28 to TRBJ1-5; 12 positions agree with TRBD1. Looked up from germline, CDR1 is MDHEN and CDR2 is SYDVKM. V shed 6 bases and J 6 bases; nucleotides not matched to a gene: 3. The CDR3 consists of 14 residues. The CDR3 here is CASRGTGGFQPQHF. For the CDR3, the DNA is TGTGCCAGCAGGGGGACAGGGGGCTTTCAGCCCCAGCATTTT.